A selection of T cell receptor beta chains follows, all from one sample in a study of glioma-infiltrating T cells. TCRdb passed the multiplex PCR reads through MiXCR, listing each CDR3 protein once. In the table there are some 160,000 distinct CDR3 sequences, around 40% of which are singletons. Input material: glioma tissue, nonneoplastic brain tissue, or PBMCs (not recorded which). These receptors originate from a human donor with low-grade glioma or glioblastoma, undergoing nonglioma brain surgery, or in good health (not recorded which). The CDR3 runs from the conserved cysteine through the conserved F or W. The D gene is left open where the match is weak. Rows give clone size only sometimes, using once, few, many, or a class for an expanded clone.

>.|TRBV7-2|TRBJ2-2|.
CASSLVSVLTGELFF
TGTGCCAGCAGCTTAGTCTCAGTTCTCACCGGGGAGCTGTTTTTT
>.|TRBV27|TRBJ1-6|TRBD1
CASSPGQGSWSLNF
TGTGCCAGCAGTCCGGGACAGGGCAGTTGGTCCCTCAACTTT
>few|TRBV3-1|TRBJ2-1|.
CASSQGNGGAYNEQFF
TGTGCCAGCAGCCAAGGAAATGGAGGGGCCTACAATGAGCAGTTCTTC
>many|TRBV2|TRBJ2-7|.
CASSEGSLVVTYEQYF
TGTGCCAGCAGTGAAGGAAGCCTAGTAGTCACCTACGAGCAGTACTTC
>.|TRBV28|TRBJ1-4|TRBD1
CDSGLTGEGEKLFF
TGTGACAGCGGCCTGACAGGGGAAGGCGAAAAACTGTTTTTT
>.|TRBV6-2/TRBV6-3|TRBJ2-7|.
CASSYPGPYGELYF
TGTGCCAGCAGTTACCCTGGACCTTACGGGGAGCTGTACTTC
>few|TRBV7-2|TRBJ1-2|TRBD1
CASSLGPGGSNNYGYTF
TGTGCCAGCAGCTTAGGTCCAGGGGGCTCAAATAACTATGGCTACACCTTC
>.|TRBV7-9|TRBJ2-1|.
CASSSSQQPSRDNEQFF
TGTGCCAGCAGCTCATCACAGCAGCCATCTAGGGACAATGAGCAGTTCTTC
>.|TRBV14|TRBJ1-1|.
CASSQGGPSSEAFF
TGTGCCAGCAGCCAAGGAGGACCCAGCAGTGAAGCTTTCTTT
>medium-sized|TRBV20-1|TRBJ1-2|.
CSARGTGTADGYTF
TGCAGTGCTAGAGGAACAGGGACCGCCGACGGCTACACCTTC
>.|TRBV28|TRBJ2-7|.
CASSLIVGNSYEQYF
TGTGCCAGCAGTTTAATCGTAGGGAACTCCTACGAGCAGTACTTC
>.|TRBV10-3|TRBJ1-3|.
CATASLTGSSGNTIYF
TGTGCCACGGCATCTTTGACAGGCAGCTCTGGAAACACCATATATTTT
>few|TRBV2|TRBJ2-7|TRBD2
CASRNLGLAKGYEQYF
TGTGCCAGCAGGAACTTGGGACTAGCGAAGGGCTACGAGCAGTACTTC
>many|TRBV29-1|TRBJ1-5|.
CSVRVQGRHQPQHF
TGCAGCGTTCGTGTCCAGGGGAGGCATCAGCCCCAGCATTTT
>.|TRBV6-4|TRBJ2-2|.
CASSLTPYTGKLFF
TGTGCCAGCAGTTTAACGCCATACACCGGGAAGCTGTTTTTT
>.|TRBV7-9|TRBJ2-1|.
CASSLGGGNKQFF
TGTGCCAGCAGCTTAGGGGGAGGAAATAAGCAGTTCTTC
>many|TRBV4-1|TRBJ1-1|.
CASSQVLGGDTEAFF
TGCGCCAGCAGCCAAGTTCTAGGCGGGGACACTGAAGCTTTCTTT
>.|TRBV2|TRBJ2-7|.
CVSSEAKWYEQDF
TGTGTCAGCAGTGAAGCTAAGTGGTACGAGCAGGACTTC
>.|TRBV5-4|TRBJ2-1|TRBD2
CASSQGLAGSYNEKFF
TGTGCCAGCAGCCAGGGACTAGCGGGTTCCTACAATGAGAAGTTCTTC
>once|TRBV19|TRBJ2-6|.
CASSISDSGVNVLTF
TGTGCCAGTAGTATATCAGACTCTGGGGTTAACGTCCTGACTTTC
>.|TRBV7-9|TRBJ1-5|.
CASSLGAGEQPQHF
TGTGCCAGCAGCTTAGGGGCAGGGGAGCAGCCCCAGCATTTT
>many|TRBV28|TRBJ2-7|TRBD2
CASSILIAGAYEQYF
TGTGCCAGCAGTATCCTTATAGCGGGGGCCTACGAGCAGTACTTC
>many|TRBV2|TRBJ2-3|TRBD1
CASLPGQGARDTQYF
TGTGCCAGCCTGCCGGGACAGGGGGCGAGAGATACGCAGTATTTT
>few|TRBV29-1|TRBJ2-5|.
CSVRTLRRTQYF
TGCAGCGTCCGCACCCTCCGTAGAACCCAGTACTTC
>.|TRBV12-3/TRBV12-4|TRBJ2-3|.
CARSLGATDTQYF
TGTGCCAGGAGTTTAGGGGCCACAGATACGCAGTATTTT
>many|TRBV28|TRBJ1-5|.
CASSQAGVVSNQPQHF
TGTGCCAGCAGCCAAGCAGGGGTTGTGAGCAATCAGCCCCAGCATTTT
>few|TRBV29-1|TRBJ1-1|.
CSVEELEGTEAFF
TGCAGCGTTGAAGAACTGGAGGGCACTGAAGCTTTCTTT
>.|TRBV7-8|TRBJ2-1|.
CASSLGGPSRDEQFF
TGTGCCAGCAGCTTGGGGGGGCCGTCTAGAGATGAGCAGTTCTTC
>.|TRBV5-4|TRBJ1-5|.
CASSRDGNSDQPQHF
TGTGCCAGCAGCCGGGACGGGAATAGCGATCAGCCCCAGCATTTT
>.|TRBV4-1|TRBJ2-5|TRBD2
CASSHVAGLQETQYF
TGCGCCAGCAGCCATGTAGCGGGGTTACAAGAGACCCAGTACTTC
>few|TRBV7-2|TRBJ2-7|TRBD1
CASSLDRVTYEQYF
TGTGCCAGCAGCCTCGACAGGGTTACCTACGAGCAGTACTTC
>.|TRBV6-1|TRBJ1-5|.
CASIEGGDSNQPQDF
TGTGCGAGCATAGAAGGGGGGGATAGCAATCAGCCCCAGGATTTT
>.|TRBV6-5|TRBJ2-7|.
CASSPSTGTYDQYF
TGTGCCAGCAGTCCTTCAACAGGTACCTACGATCAGTACTTC
>few|TRBV4-2|TRBJ2-7|.
CASSQGRPSNSYEQYF
TGTGCCAGCAGCCAAGGTCGGCCTTCAAATAGCTACGAGCAGTACTTC
>many|TRBV12-3/TRBV12-4|TRBJ1-1|.
CASSGEGQRAFF
TGTGCCAGCAGTGGGGAAGGACAACGAGCTTTCTTT
>many|TRBV7-9|TRBJ2-1|TRBD2
CASSGGTSPYNEQFF
TGTGCCAGCAGCGGTGGGACTAGCCCTTACAATGAGCAGTTCTTC
>many|TRBV28|TRBJ2-5|.
CASTPSSTEETQYF
TGTGCCAGCACCCCATCGTCGACAGAAGAGACCCAGTACTTC
>.|TRBV2|TRBJ1-1|.
CASSEVKTEAFF
TGTGCCAGTAGTGAGGTGAAGACTGAAGCTTTCTTT
>many|TRBV27|TRBJ2-3|.
CASSRTSWQGRGTDTQYF
TGTGCCAGCAGCCGGACCTCCTGGCAGGGCCGGGGCACAGATACGCAGTATTTT
>many|TRBV20-1|TRBJ2-7|.
CSARDERRAYEQYF
TGCAGTGCTAGAGACGAACGGAGGGCGTACGAGCAGTACTTC
>.|TRBV6-5|TRBJ2-3|.
CASKWQANTDTQYF
TGTGCCAGCAAGTGGCAGGCTAACACAGATACGCAGTATTTT
>once|TRBV5-1|TRBJ1-1|.
CASSNEGLYTEAFF
TGCGCCAGCAGCAATGAGGGATTATACACTGAAGCTTTCTTT
>many|TRBV19|TRBJ1-5|.
CASSPLNQPQHF
TGTGCCAGTAGTCCCCTGAATCAGCCCCAGCATTTT